Below are 13 T cell receptor beta chains sequenced from a single sample in a study of blood T cell repertoires in COVID-19. Assay: immunoSEQ multiplex PCR; the TCRdb copy retains only in-frame clones and omits some. The table lists about 180,000 clones, approximately 85% of them singletons. Sequencing input: peripheral blood. Every receptor here comes from a human donor with active or convalescent COVID-19. The donor label of this sample is uncertain.

The chain couples TRBV24-1 to TRBJ2-1; 12 bases are shared with TRBD2. Germline assignment: CDR1 KGHDR and CDR2 SFDVKD. The CDR3 has 13 residues. Trimming cost V 12 bases and J 7 bases; bases outside gene matches: 6. The CDR3 DNA reads as TGTGCCGCGACGACTAGCGGGAGAAATGAGCAGTTCTTC. It yields the protein CAATTSGRNEQFF.

This clone was detected a few times. The chain is built from TRBV6-1 and TRBJ1-1, with D possibly being TRBD1 (6 bases). V lost 6 bases and J 3 bases, leaving 14 bases between the germline ends. Germline V gives CDR1 MNHNS, CDR2 SASEGT. The CDR3 has 14 residues. In DNA, the CDR3 is TGTGCCAGCAGCCTGGCGGGGGCGGACACTGAAGCTTTCTTT. It translates to CASSLAGADTEAFF.

The chain couples TRBV2 to TRBJ2-7; 14 bases align to TRBD2. With V trimmed by 10 bases and J by 5 bases, 4 bases remained unmatched. From germline, CDR1 is SNHLY and CDR2 FYNNEI. CDR3 length: 13 residues. In nucleotides, the CDR3 is TGTGCCAAGGGACTAGCGGGAGCCCACGAGCAGTACTTC. This sequence encodes CAKGLAGAHEQYF.

The chain couples TRBV11-3 to TRBJ1-1; a possible D gene is TRBD1 (5 bases). This CDR3 is 13 amino acids long. Germline CDR1 is SGHNT and CDR2 is YENEEA. V lost 5 bases and J lost 1, with 8 bases in between. The CDR3 nucleotides are TGTGCCAGCAGCCGTCAGGGGAACACTGAAGCTTTCTTT. It yields the protein CASSRQGNTEAFF. The full variable domain, rest sourced from reference TRBV11-3 and TRBJ1-1, is EAGVVQSPRYKIIEKKQPVAFWCNPISGHNTLYWYLQNLGQGPELLIRYENEEAVDDSQLPKDRFSAERLKGVDSTLKIQPAELGDSAVYLCASSRQGNTEAFFGQGTRLTVV.

This chain links TRBV30 with TRBJ2-1, with unresolved D. The CDR3 loop spans 13 amino acids. Germline V gives CDR1 GTSNPN, CDR2 SVGIG (reference sequence). V lost 2 bases, J lost 5 bases, and 10 bases lay in between. The CDR3 nucleotides read TGTGCCTGGAGTAAGTTGCGGAACAATGAGCAGTTCTTC. Amino acid sequence: CAWSKLRNNEQFF.

V and J are TRBV12-3 or TRBV12-4 and TRBJ1-2; D gene unclear. V was shortened by 6 bases and J by 8 bases, with 10 bases between the two germline ends. There are 11 residues in the CDR3. CDR3 nucleotides: TGTGCCAGCAGCCCTCTATTAGGCTACACCTTC. Translated: CASSPLLGYTF.

The chain couples TRBV28 to TRBJ2-1; the D gene is possibly TRBD2 (5 bases). The CDR3 runs to 13 residues. CDR1 is MDHEN and CDR2 is SYDVKM in the germline V gene. The V end lost 6 bases, the J end lost 6 bases, and 12 bases lay between the germline ends. The CDR3 spells CASSRGFSNEQFF. CDR3 DNA sequence: TGTGCCAGCAGCAGAGGGTTTTCCAATGAGCAGTTCTTC.

The chain joins TRBV18 to TRBJ1-3, with D perhaps matching TRBD1 (5 bases). The V gene lost 1 base and the J gene lost 0 bases, with 7 bases spanning the gap. The germline V gene encodes CDR1 KGHSH and CDR2 LQKENI. The CDR3 contains 15 residues. This CDR3 is CASSPQTGSGNTIYF. The DNA of the CDR3 is TGTGCCAGCTCACCACAAACAGGCTCTGGAAACACCATATATTTT. Full variable domain (missing parts from reference TRBV18 and TRBJ1-3): NAGVMQNPRHLVRRRGQEARLRCSPMKGHSHVYWYRQLPEEGLKFMVYLQKENIIDESGMPKERFSAEFPKEGPSILRIQQVVRGDSAAYFCASSPQTGSGNTIYFGEGSWLTVV.

This chain uses TRBV19 with TRBJ1-5; 10 positions match TRBD1. Germline V CDR1 and CDR2: LNHDA, SQIVND (reference sequence). V trimming: 4 bases; J trimming: 5 bases; junction bases outside the gene matches: 8. The CDR3 is 16 amino acids. As DNA, the CDR3 is TGTGCCAGTAGTAGCCGGACAGGGGGATTAGATCAGCCCCAGCATTTT. Amino acid sequence: CASSSRTGGLDQPQHF.

The chain carries TRBV7-9 and TRBJ2-5, with D perhaps TRBD2 (5 bases). The CDR3 covers 16 residues. Trimming cost V 4 bases and J 5 bases, with 20 bases left between them. From germline, CDR1 is SEHNR and CDR2 FQNEAQ (reference sequence). The CDR3: CASSSGLAAGLETQYF. The CDR3 DNA is TGTGCCAGCAGCTCAGGACTGGCGGCGGGTTTGGAGACCCAGTACTTC.

The CDR3 loop reads CATTSLDTGTSGRLDEQFF. The CDR3 coding sequence is TGTGCCACCACCTCCTTAGATACCGGGACTAGCGGGAGGTTGGATGAGCAGTTCTTC. The chain links TRBV24-1 to TRBJ2-1; 15 nucleotides align to TRBD2. Germline CDR1 and CDR2: KGHDR and SFDVKD. V was clipped by 8 bases and J by 8 bases; unmatched bases: 18. CDR3 length: 19 amino acids.

Concerning this clone: The same CDR3 also results from other DNA sequences found in this sample. The chain joins TRBV27 to TRBJ2-3; TRBD2 is a possible D gene (6 bases). Germline assignment: CDR1 MNHEY and CDR2 SMNVEV (reference sequence). Trimming took off 0 bases at V and 3 bases at J, with 7 bases between the two ends. CDR3 size: 14 residues. The CDR3, as DNA: TGTGCCAGCAGTTTATCCGGAGGGACAGATACGCAGTATTTT. It specifies CASSLSGGTDTQYF.

V gene TRBV9 combines with J gene TRBJ2-1; 9 bases are a match to TRBD2. The length of the CDR3 is 16 residues. V gave up 0 bases and J gave up 8 bases; unmatched junction bases: 9. Germline V gene data show CDR1 as SGDLS and CDR2 as YYNGEE. The CDR3 loop is CASSVALREGQDEQFF. CDR3 nucleotide sequence: TGTGCCAGCAGCGTAGCCCTGCGGGAGGGCCAAGATGAGCAGTTCTTC.